Each of the 9 T cell receptor beta chains below was sequenced from the same sample in a study of radiation and T cells in renal cell carcinoma. Libraries were prepared by immunoSEQ multiplex PCR; TCRdb keeps only in-frame clonotypes and omits some of them. The table includes roughly 23,000 clones, roughly half detected once. As to treatment: 15 Gy SBRT to primary tumor, nephrectomy 4 weeks later. Material: tumor tissue, obtained from a patient whose treatment included radiotherapy and nephrectomy. These receptors all come from a woman in her forties or fifties with renal cell carcinoma.

This clone was seen more than once but under ten times. This chain links TRBV4-3 with TRBJ2-1, with a tentative D call TRBD2 (5 bases). The CDR3 totals 16 residues. In germline, CDR1 is LGHNA, CDR2 YSLEER. The germline V and J ends were trimmed by 1 base and 9 bases, with 19 bases remaining between them. The chain's CDR3 is CASSQARRLEGGEQFF. CDR3 nucleotide sequence: TGCGCCAGCAGCCAAGCCCGACGATTAGAGGGCGGTGAGCAGTTCTTC.

This clone has more than one count but fewer than ten. The chain joins TRBV30 to TRBJ2-7, with 7 bases matching TRBD1. The CDR3 sequence is 14 residues long. Germline-derived CDR1 and CDR2 are GTSNPN and SVGIG (reference sequence). Losses at the gene ends were 2 bases for V and 6 bases for J; bases not matched to a gene: 10. The CDR3 sequence is CAWSISGTVTEQYF. The CDR3 nucleotides are TGTGCCTGGAGTATTTCCGGGACAGTCACCGAGCAGTACTTC.

This clone was observed a few times. V and J are TRBV5-8 and TRBJ2-7; D may be TRBD2 (5 bases). V was shortened by 3 bases and J by 6 bases, with 10 bases between the two germline ends. Germline CDR1 is SGHTS and CDR2 is YDEGEE. This CDR3 contains 12 residues. The chain's CDR3 is CASSWRTSEQYF. The CDR3 bases are TGTGCCAGCAGCTGGAGGACGAGCGAGCAGTACTTC.

This rearrangement joins TRBV5-6 to TRBJ2-1; tentative D call: TRBD1 (5 bases). The CDR3 has 16 amino acids. Trimming took 3 bases from V and 4 from J, leaving 17 bases between them. Germline loops: CDR1 SGHDT, CDR2 YYEEEE. CDR3 nucleotides: TGTGCCAGCAGCTACGAACCAGGGCTTCGATACAATGAGCAGTTCTTC. Amino acid sequence: CASSYEPGLRYNEQFF.

The chain combines TRBV30 with TRBJ1-5; 8 bases are a match to TRBD1. Germline V gene data show CDR1 as GTSNPN and CDR2 as SVGIG (reference sequence). The V and J ends lost 5 bases and 2 bases, in that order; junction bases with no gene match: 8. The CDR3 spans 15 residues. The CDR3 DNA follows: TGTGCCTGGGGCAGGACAGGGAGTCGCAATCAGCCCCAGCATTTT. Translated: CAWGRTGSRNQPQHF.

The genes are TRBV11-2 and TRBJ1-1, with 9 bases that match TRBD1. V lost 1 base and J lost 3; bases outside the gene matches: 9. Germline CDR1 reads SGHAT; CDR2 reads FQNNGV. CDR3 length equals 17 residues. CDR3: CASSLGFGTGMDTEAFF. The CDR3 DNA is TGTGCCAGCAGCTTAGGGTTCGGGACAGGGATGGACACTGAAGCTTTCTTT.

This clone was counted between two and nine times. The chain links TRBV6-1 to TRBJ1-1; perhaps TRBD1 as D (6 bases). CDR1 is MNHNS and CDR2 is SASEGT in the germline V gene. The CDR3 covers 14 residues. The V and J ends lost 0 bases and 3 bases respectively, with 8 bases between them. The CDR3 nucleotides are TGTGCCAGCAGTGAAGCGAGGGGGTACACTGAAGCTTTCTTT. Translated, it gives CASSEARGYTEAFF.

This clone has ten or more counts. The chain employs TRBV5-8 and TRBJ2-1, with 12 bases aligning to TRBD2. Germline values: CDR1 SGHTS, CDR2 YDEGEE. The CDR3 is 16 residues long. V shed 0 bases and J 6 bases; nucleotides not matched to a gene: 4. The DNA for the CDR3 is TGTGCCAGCAGCTTGGATAGGACTAGCGGGGTCAATGAGCAGTTCTTC. It is translated as CASSLDRTSGVNEQFF.

This chain connects TRBV2 to TRBJ1-2; unclear D gene. CDR3 size: 13 residues. Per the germline V gene, CDR1 is SNHLY and CDR2 is FYNNEI. The V end was cut by 4 bases, the J end by 2 bases, with 8 bases between. CDR3 protein: CASSVDDNYGYTF. The CDR3 coding sequence is TGTGCCAGCAGTGTAGACGACAACTATGGCTACACCTTC.